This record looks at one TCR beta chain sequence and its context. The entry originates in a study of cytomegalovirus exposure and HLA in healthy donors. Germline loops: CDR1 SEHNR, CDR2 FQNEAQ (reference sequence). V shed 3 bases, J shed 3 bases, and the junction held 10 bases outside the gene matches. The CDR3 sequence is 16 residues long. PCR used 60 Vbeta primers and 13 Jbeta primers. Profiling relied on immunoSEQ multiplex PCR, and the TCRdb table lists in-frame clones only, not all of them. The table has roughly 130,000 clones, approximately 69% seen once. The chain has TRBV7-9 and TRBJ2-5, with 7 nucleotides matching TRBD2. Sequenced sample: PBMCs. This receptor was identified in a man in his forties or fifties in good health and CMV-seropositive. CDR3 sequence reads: CASSFRTGGGEETQYF. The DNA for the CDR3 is TGTGCCAGCAGCTTTAGAACGGGAGGAGGCGAAGAGACCCAGTACTTC.